This TCR beta chain is drawn from a study of blood T cell repertoires in COVID-19. This CDR3 has 15 amino acids. Trimming cost V 10 bases and J 6 bases; bases outside gene matches: 11. Germline CDR1 reads SNHLY; CDR2 reads FYNNEI. Assay: immunoSEQ multiplex PCR; the TCRdb copy retains only in-frame clones and omits some. Among about 150,000 clones listed, around four fifths were seen once. The sequenced material came from PBMCs or T cells enriched from blood (not recorded which). The clonotype originates from a woman between 50 and 59 years old who had recovered from COVID-19. The chain joins TRBV2 to TRBJ2-2, with 10 bases identical to TRBD1. The CDR3 loop reads CATLTRDRGPGELFF. The CDR3 coding sequence is TGTGCCACCCTTACCCGGGACAGGGGACCCGGGGAGCTGTTTTTT.